This T cell receptor beta chain was recorded in a study of Ad26.COV2.S vaccination and SARS-CoV-2 variants. Overall study: Ad26.COV2.S was injected intramuscularly once or twice, 56 days apart. Points from the study as a whole: Substantial breadth was reported for post-vaccination spike-specific CD8+ and CD4+ T cells. Spike-specific TCR breadth in vaccine recipients exceeded that seen in placebo recipients.

About this clone: What it binds is not known.

Treatment defined: roughly 18 received Ad26.COV2.S at low or high dose, single or two shots; about 5 received placebo; per-sample allocation not given. Sampling occurred on day 63 after the first vaccine or placebo injection. The donor's status was that of an adult aged 18-55 years in Boston. V was pared by 2 bases and J by 4 bases, with 8 bases between. The length of the CDR3 is 13 residues. Per germline, CDR1 SGHDT and CDR2 YYEEEE. This table comes from immunoSEQ multiplex PCR, and its TCRdb copy is limited to in-frame clones, with some not included. The data hold roughly 400,000 clones, with 90% observed a single time.

This TCR was recovered from a person aged 18 to 65 who received the Ad26.COV2.S COVID-19 vaccine or a placebo. Sample: peripheral blood, taken in a trial of Ad26.COV2.S vaccine versus placebo. The chain uses TRBV5-6 and TRBJ2-3; D gene ambiguous. The CDR3 DNA reads TGTGCCAGCAGCTTTTCCACAGCAGATACGCAGTATTTT. Translating it yields CASSFSTADTQYF.